The T cell receptor beta chain described here comes from a study of blood T cell repertoires in COVID-19. CDR1 is SGHDT, CDR2 YYEEEE, per germline. Trimming took off 2 bases at V and 7 bases at J, with 10 bases between the two ends. The CDR3 spans 13 residues. The method was immunoSEQ multiplex PCR; TCRdb's version includes in-frame clones alone and lacks a portion of them. The sample shows around 260,000 clones, about 88% of them seen only once. The chain carries TRBV5-6 and TRBJ1-5; D is perhaps TRBD1 (5 bases). The receptor was derived from a man aged 25-40 years with acute COVID-19. Sequencing input: PBMCs or T cells enriched from blood (not recorded which). CDR3 in DNA: TGTGCCAGCAGCTTCGGGCGGGGGCAGCCCCAGCATTTT. Amino acid sequence: CASSFGRGQPQHF.